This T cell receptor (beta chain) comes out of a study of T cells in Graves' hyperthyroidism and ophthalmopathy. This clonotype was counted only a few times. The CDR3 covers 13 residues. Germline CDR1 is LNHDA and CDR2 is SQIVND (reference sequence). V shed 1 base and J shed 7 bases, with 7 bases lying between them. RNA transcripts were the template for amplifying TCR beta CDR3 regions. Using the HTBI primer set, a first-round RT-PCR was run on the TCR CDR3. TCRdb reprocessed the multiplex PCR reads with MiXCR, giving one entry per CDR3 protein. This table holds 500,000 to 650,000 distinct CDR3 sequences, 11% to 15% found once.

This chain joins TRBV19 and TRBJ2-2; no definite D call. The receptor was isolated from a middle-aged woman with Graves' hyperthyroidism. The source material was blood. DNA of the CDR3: TGTGCCAGTAGTATAGGGCTAAACGGGGAGCTGTTTTTT. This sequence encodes CASSIGLNGELFF. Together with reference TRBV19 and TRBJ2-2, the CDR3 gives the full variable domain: DGGITQSPKYLFRKEGQNVTLSCEQNLNHDAMYWYRQDPGQGLRLIYYSQIVNDFQKGDIAEGYSVSREKKESFPLTVTSAQKNPTAFYLCASSIGLNGELFFGEGSRLTVL.